A single sample is the source of the 8 T cell receptor beta chains below, sequenced in a study of CXCR3-negative and CXCR3-positive naive CD8 T cells. Notes on the study in general: A higher hydrophobicity marked the TRB CDR3s of CXCR3-positive naive cells versus CXCR3-negative naive cells.

5' RACE with UMI labels generated the TRB cDNA libraries. Reanalyzing the 5' RACE reads, TCRdb keeps one entry per CDR3 protein, without DNA. Here the sample table reports some 130,000 distinct CDR3 sequences. For these TCRs, the target antigens are not known. The sequencing input was naive CXCR3+ CD8+ T cells from blood. Subset meaning: CD45RO-CCR7+CD27+CD95- naive CD8+ T cells expressing CXCR3 (TNR3+). The origin of the receptors is a human donor in good health. Some clones in this sample may be carry-over from other donors' samples.

The rearrangement links TRBV20-1 to TRBJ2-1; the TCRdb call, TRBD2, lacks DNA for checking. Germline CDR1 is DFQATT and CDR2 is SNEGSKA (reference sequence). The CDR3 consists of 11 residues. CDR3 loop: CSAREANEQFF.

V is TRBV20-1 and J is TRBJ2-2; there is no DNA to check the TCRdb D call of TRBD1. Germline values: CDR1 DFQATT, CDR2 SNEGSKA (reference sequence). The CDR3 sequence is 18 residues long. This chain's CDR3 is CSARDVSGQGADTGELFF.

This rearrangement joins TRBV10-3 to TRBJ2-7. There are 11 residues in the CDR3. Per germline, CDR1 ENHRY and CDR2 SYGVKD. This CDR3 is CAISDSHEQYF.

The chain combines TRBV7-9 with TRBJ1-1. CDR3 size: 14 residues. Germline loops: CDR1 SEHNR, CDR2 FQNEAQ (reference sequence). The CDR3 here is CASTLAQENTEAFF.

This chain joins TRBV7-9 and TRBJ2-1; TCRdb's D call, TRBD2, is unchecked because there is no DNA. Germline CDR1 is SEHNR and CDR2 is FQNEAQ (reference sequence). The CDR3 runs 16 residues. CDR3 region: CASSLEGSGRANEQFF.

The chain combines TRBV7-2 with TRBJ2-3; there is no DNA to check the TCRdb D call of TRBD1. CDR1 is SGHTA, CDR2 FQGNSA, per germline. This CDR3 region has 13 residues. The CDR3 sequence: CASSSQGPDTQYF.

This rearrangement joins TRBV6-4 to TRBJ1-4; TCRdb's D gene call, TRBD1, goes unchecked for lack of DNA. Germline CDR1 MRHNA, CDR2 SNTAGT. This CDR3 is built from 15 residues. The CDR3 here is CASSDRSGAGEKLFF.

The chain employs TRBV29-1 and TRBJ2-7; TCRdb calls TRBD2, which cannot be checked without DNA. Per the germline V gene, CDR1 is SQVTM and CDR2 is ANQGSEA. The CDR3 is 15 amino acids. CDR3 amino acids: CSVEDPGEGLYEQYF.